The rows below give T cell receptor beta chains drawn from one sample of a study of cytomegalovirus exposure and HLA in healthy donors. Data came from immunoSEQ multiplex PCR; TCRdb stores just in-frame clones and leaves some out. The repertoire holds 55,000 to 70,000 clones, with roughly nine tenths as singletons. The sequencing sample was made of PBMCs. These receptors were obtained from a man aged 18 to 30 in good health and CMV-seronegative. Both conserved end residues are part of each CDR3. Each record gives: D gene, clone size, V gene, J gene, CDR3 protein, CDR3 DNA. D genes are given only for firm matches. Not every row has a clone size; where given, it reads once, few, many or a size class.

D: TRBD2; size: NA; V: TRBV5-5; J: TRBJ2-7; CDR3: CASSLGGRAREQYF; DNA: TGTGCCAGCAGCTTGGGTGGGAGGGCTCGCGAGCAGTACTTC
D: TRBD2; size: NA; V: TRBV25-1; J: TRBJ2-7; CDR3: CASSLSGRADEQYF; DNA: TGTGCCAGCAGTCTCAGCGGGAGGGCCGACGAGCAGTACTTC
D: NA; size: NA; V: TRBV7-9; J: TRBJ2-7; CDR3: CASSLEGGITEQYF; DNA: TGTGCCAGCAGCTTAGAGGGCGGGATTACCGAGCAGTACTTC
D: TRBD1; size: once; V: TRBV27; J: TRBJ1-2; CDR3: CASSPGTGGNYGYTF; DNA: TGTGCCAGCAGTCCTGGGACAGGGGGCAACTATGGCTACACCTTC
D: TRBD2; size: NA; V: TRBV7-3; J: TRBJ2-3; CDR3: CASSLIQAGGSDTQYF; DNA: TGTGCCAGCAGCTTAATTCAAGCGGGAGGCTCAGATACGCAGTATTTT
D: NA; size: NA; V: TRBV28; J: TRBJ1-2; CDR3: CASIWGGGNGYTF; DNA: TGTGCCAGCATTTGGGGCGGGGGGAATGGCTACACCTTC
D: TRBD2; size: NA; V: TRBV27; J: TRBJ2-1; CDR3: CASSSRLPSGRRYNEQFF; DNA: TGTGCCAGCAGTTCCCGCCTTCCTAGCGGGAGGCGGTACAATGAGCAGTTCTTC
D: TRBD1; size: once; V: TRBV5-4; J: TRBJ1-4; CDR3: CASSSLGTGDLATNEKLFF; DNA: TGTGCCAGCAGCTCCCTCGGGACAGGGGATCTGGCAACTAATGAAAAACTGTTTTTT
D: TRBD2; size: NA; V: TRBV4-3; J: TRBJ2-1; CDR3: CASSRTTSGAQFF; DNA: TGCGCCAGCAGCCGTACGACTAGCGGAGCGCAGTTCTTC
D: TRBD1; size: NA; V: TRBV27; J: TRBJ1-5; CDR3: CASSPTGNRGRGSNQPQHF; DNA: TGTGCCAGCAGCCCTACCGGAAACAGGGGTAGGGGAAGCAATCAGCCCCAGCATTTT
D: TRBD2; size: NA; V: TRBV5-1; J: TRBJ2-7; CDR3: CASSLVVAGASYEQYF; DNA: TGCGCCAGCAGCTTGGTGGTAGCGGGAGCATCCTACGAGCAGTACTTC
D: NA; size: few; V: TRBV7-9; J: TRBJ1-5; CDR3: CASSFPGDQPQHF; DNA: TGTGCCAGCAGCTTCCCAGGGGATCAGCCCCAGCATTTT
D: NA; size: NA; V: TRBV4-1; J: TRBJ2-1; CDR3: CASSHSSAGVLNEQFF; DNA: TGCGCCAGCAGCCATTCCTCAGCGGGCGTTCTCAATGAGCAGTTCTTC
D: TRBD1; size: NA; V: TRBV7-3; J: TRBJ2-3; CDR3: CASSQEDRAHTDTQYF; DNA: TGTGCCAGCAGCCAGGAGGACAGGGCGCACACAGATACGCAGTATTTT
D: TRBD1; size: NA; V: TRBV5-1; J: TRBJ2-5; CDR3: CASSSAGTGEETQYF; DNA: TGCGCCAGCAGCAGCGCCGGGACAGGGGAAGAGACCCAGTACTTC
D: TRBD2; size: once; V: TRBV27; J: TRBJ2-3; CDR3: CASSLAVQGTDTQYF; DNA: TGTGCCAGCAGTCTAGCGGTACAGGGCACAGATACGCAGTATTTT
D: TRBD2; size: NA; V: TRBV9; J: TRBJ2-1; CDR3: CASSVVGTSGSTAEQFF; DNA: TGTGCCAGCAGCGTAGTGGGGACTAGCGGGAGTACGGCTGAGCAGTTCTTC
D: NA; size: NA; V: TRBV4-3; J: TRBJ2-7; CDR3: CASSPWTGGHEQYF; DNA: TGCGCCAGCAGCCCGTGGACGGGCGGGCACGAGCAGTACTTC
D: TRBD1; size: NA; V: TRBV28; J: TRBJ2-3; CDR3: CASSLPKGQGIRTDTQYF; DNA: TGTGCCAGCAGTTTACCTAAGGGACAGGGGATCCGCACAGATACGCAGTATTTT
D: TRBD1; size: NA; V: TRBV6-6; J: TRBJ2-7; CDR3: CASSSRPGQGSYEQYF; DNA: TGTGCCAGCAGTTCGCGACCGGGACAGGGATCCTACGAGCAGTACTTC
D: NA; size: NA; V: TRBV29-1; J: TRBJ1-1; CDR3: CSVRLMNTEAFF; DNA: TGCAGCGTGAGATTAATGAACACTGAAGCTTTCTTT
D: NA; size: NA; V: TRBV2; J: TRBJ1-2; CDR3: CASDLSGRDGYTF; DNA: TGTGCCAGCGACTTGTCGGGTCGGGATGGCTACACCTTC
D: NA; size: NA; V: TRBV7-2; J: TRBJ2-1; CDR3: CASSGGNYNEQFF; DNA: TGTGCCAGCAGTGGCGGGAATTACAATGAGCAGTTCTTC
D: NA; size: NA; V: TRBV7-8; J: TRBJ2-1; CDR3: CASSLARYNEQFF; DNA: TGTGCCAGCAGCTTAGCTAGATACAATGAGCAGTTCTTC
D: NA; size: NA; V: TRBV7-2; J: TRBJ2-1; CDR3: CASSLDRTPYNEQFF; DNA: TGTGCCAGCAGCTTAGATAGGACACCCTACAATGAGCAGTTCTTC
D: TRBD1; size: NA; V: TRBV27; J: TRBJ1-1; CDR3: CASSRGGTGGEAFF; DNA: TGTGCCAGCAGTAGAGGAGGGACAGGGGGAGAAGCTTTCTTT
D: TRBD1; size: NA; V: TRBV19; J: TRBJ2-5; CDR3: CASSPDRGSGETQYF; DNA: TGTGCCAGTAGTCCAGACAGGGGGAGCGGAGAGACCCAGTACTTC
D: TRBD1; size: NA; V: TRBV28; J: TRBJ1-1; CDR3: CASSPGQGWSEAFF; DNA: TGTGCCAGCAGTCCCGGACAGGGTTGGTCTGAAGCTTTCTTT
D: TRBD2; size: NA; V: TRBV7-2; J: TRBJ2-7; CDR3: CASSEGLAGGPPNF; DNA: TGTGCCAGCAGCGAGGGACTAGCGGGAGGGCCACCAAACTTC
D: NA; size: NA; V: TRBV7-6; J: TRBJ2-1; CDR3: CASSLEREDIYNEQFF; DNA: TGTGCCAGCAGCTTAGAGAGGGAAGACATCTACAATGAGCAGTTCTTC
D: NA; size: NA; V: TRBV6-1; J: TRBJ1-3; CDR3: CASSGQGNTIYF; DNA: TGTGCCAGCAGTGGACAGGGAAACACCATATATTTT
D: NA; size: NA; V: TRBV9; J: TRBJ1-1; CDR3: CASGPAGMNTEAFF; DNA: TGTGCCAGCGGACCGGCGGGGATGAACACTGAAGCTTTCTTT
D: TRBD1; size: NA; V: TRBV7-9; J: TRBJ1-1; CDR3: CASSGTGEGIEAFF; DNA: TGTGCCAGCAGCGGGACAGGGGAAGGAATTGAAGCTTTCTTT
D: TRBD1; size: NA; V: TRBV4-1; J: TRBJ1-2; CDR3: CASSPRGTGSLGYTF; DNA: TGCGCCAGCAGCCCACGCGGGACAGGGAGTCTTGGCTACACCTTC
D: NA; size: NA; V: TRBV29-1; J: TRBJ2-7; CDR3: CSVGWTSYEQYF; DNA: TGCAGCGTTGGGTGGACTTCCTACGAGCAGTACTTC
D: TRBD2; size: NA; V: TRBV19; J: TRBJ2-5; CDR3: CASSIVSGTKGETQYF; DNA: TGTGCCAGTAGTATAGTTAGCGGGACTAAAGGGGAGACCCAGTACTTC
D: TRBD1; size: NA; V: TRBV28; J: TRBJ1-1; CDR3: CASSPGQVLEAFF; DNA: TGTGCCAGCAGCCCGGGACAGGTCCTTGAAGCTTTCTTT
D: TRBD2; size: NA; V: TRBV7-8; J: TRBJ2-5; CDR3: CASSPKLAGKQETQYF; DNA: TGTGCCAGCAGCCCGAAACTAGCGGGGAAGCAAGAGACCCAGTACTTC
D: TRBD2; size: NA; V: TRBV11-2; J: TRBJ2-3; CDR3: CASSSRGAGADTQYF; DNA: TGTGCCAGCAGCTCCCGGGGAGCGGGGGCAGATACGCAGTATTTT
D: TRBD2; size: NA; V: TRBV6-5; J: TRBJ2-7; CDR3: CASSPEAGGPYEQYF; DNA: TGTGCCAGCAGTCCTGAAGCGGGAGGGCCCTACGAGCAGTACTTC
D: TRBD1; size: NA; V: TRBV27; J: TRBJ1-2; CDR3: CASSLIGGGEGYTF; DNA: TGTGCCAGCAGTTTAATTGGAGGGGGCGAGGGCTACACCTTC